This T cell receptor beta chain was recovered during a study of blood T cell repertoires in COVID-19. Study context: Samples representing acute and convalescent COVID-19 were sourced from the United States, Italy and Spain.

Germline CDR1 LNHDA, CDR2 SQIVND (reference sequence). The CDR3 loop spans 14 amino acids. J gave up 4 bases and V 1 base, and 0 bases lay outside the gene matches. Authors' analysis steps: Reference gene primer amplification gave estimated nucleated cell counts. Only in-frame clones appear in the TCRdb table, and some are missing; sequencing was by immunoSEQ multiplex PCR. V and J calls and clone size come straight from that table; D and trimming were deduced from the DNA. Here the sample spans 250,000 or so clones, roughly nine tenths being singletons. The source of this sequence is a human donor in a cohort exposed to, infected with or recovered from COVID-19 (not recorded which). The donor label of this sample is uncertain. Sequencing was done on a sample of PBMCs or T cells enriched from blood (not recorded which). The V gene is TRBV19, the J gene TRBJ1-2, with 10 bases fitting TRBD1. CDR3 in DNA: TGTGCCAGTAGTATAGGACAGGGGGCCTATGGCTACACCTTC. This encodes CASSIGQGAYGYTF.